These 32 T cell receptor beta chains were sequenced from one sample in a study of blood T cell repertoires in COVID-19. Assay: immunoSEQ multiplex PCR; the TCRdb copy retains only in-frame clones and omits some. The sample holds some 460,000 clones, 87% seen once. Input material: PBMCs or T cells enriched from blood (not recorded which). The receptors were gathered from a woman in her late teens or twenties who had recovered from COVID-19.

This chain connects TRBV28 to TRBJ1-3; unclear D gene. The CDR3 runs 15 residues. Trimming took 2 bases from V and 4 from J, leaving 12 bases between them. CDR1 and CDR2 from the germline V gene are MDHEN and SYDVKM. Here the CDR3 reads CASSLGSRYGNTIYF. For the CDR3, the DNA is TGTGCCAGCAGTTTAGGCTCGAGGTACGGAAACACCATATATTTT. Supplemented by reference TRBV28 and TRBJ1-3, the full variable domain reads DVKVTQSSRYLVKRTGEKVFLECVQDMDHENMFWYRQDPGLGLRLIYFSYDVKMKEKGDIPEGYSVSREKKERFSLILESASTNQTSMYLCASSLGSRYGNTIYFGEGSWLTVV.

This rearrangement joins TRBV27 to TRBJ1-5, with 11 bases matching TRBD1. This CDR3 contains 17 residues. Germline CDR1 MNHEY, CDR2 SMNVEV (reference sequence). V dropped 6 bases and J dropped 5; count of bases not matched to a gene: 12. CDR3 coding DNA: TGTGCCAGCAGCCCTTGGCTCGGACAGGGGGCATATCAGCCCCAGCATTTT. Translated, it gives CASSPWLGQGAYQPQHF.

This sequence joins TRBV29-1 and TRBJ1-1; no definite D call. Trimming removed 1 base at V and 9 bases at J, with 15 bases between. Germline loops: CDR1 SQVTM, CDR2 ANQGSEA. The CDR3 sequence is 13 residues long. This chain's CDR3 is CSVEGAADYQAFF. The CDR3 DNA reads as TGCAGCGTTGAAGGCGCGGCAGATTATCAAGCTTTCTTT.

The chain carries TRBV3-1 (or the pseudogene TRBV3-2) and TRBJ1-2, with D possibly matching TRBD1 (6 bases). With 0 bases removed from V and 4 bases from J, the gap between germline ends came to 9 bases. The CDR3 loop spans 14 amino acids. Germline CDR1 reads LGHDT; CDR2 reads YNNKEL (reference sequence). The CDR3 coding sequence is TGTGCCAGCAGCCAAGACCGGGACACCTATGGCTACACCTTC. This sequence encodes CASSQDRDTYGYTF.

The chain employs TRBV30 and TRBJ1-1; maybe TRBD1 (6 bases). This CDR3 has 13 amino acids. Per the germline V gene, CDR1 is GTSNPN and CDR2 is SVGIG (reference sequence). The V end lost 1 base, the J end lost 8 bases, and 14 bases lay between the germline ends. The CDR3 region is CAWSEDSPPEAFF. For the CDR3, the DNA is TGTGCCTGGAGTGAGGACAGCCCTCCCGAAGCTTTCTTT.

This sequence joins TRBV24-1 and TRBJ2-2, with D unclear. Germline loops: CDR1 KGHDR, CDR2 SFDVKD. This CDR3 spans 13 amino acids. V was pared by 9 bases and J by 5 bases, with 12 bases between. The CDR3 sequence: CATGYAETGELFF. In DNA, the CDR3 is TGTGCCACCGGATATGCGGAGACCGGGGAGCTGTTTTTT.

This clone showed up just a few times. The chain has TRBV19 and TRBJ2-2; 7 bases map to TRBD1. V was pared by 4 bases and J by 5 bases, with 7 bases of the junction left unmatched. The CDR3 length is 15 residues. CDR1 and CDR2 (germline): LNHDA, SQIVND (reference sequence). In nucleotides, the CDR3 is TGTGCCAGTAGTACCCGAGGACAGGTGACCGGGGAGCTGTTTTTT. Translation gives CASSTRGQVTGELFF.

This clone occurred once. V is TRBV29-1 and J is TRBJ2-3; TRBD2 matches 10 bases. The length of the CDR3 is 17 residues. Per the germline V gene, CDR1 is SQVTM and CDR2 is ANQGSEA. Trimming cost V 1 base and J 0 bases; bases outside gene matches: 7. The CDR3 DNA sequence: TGCAGCGTTGAAGGAGCGGGGGGGGATTTTAGCACAGATACGCAGTATTTT. Amino acids: CSVEGAGGDFSTDTQYF.

J is TRBJ2-5 and V is TRBV5-4; 9 bases are shared with TRBD2. J lost 9 bases, V lost 0 bases, and 6 bases had no gene match. CDR1 SGHNT and CDR2 YYREEE come from the germline V gene (reference sequence). The CDR3 has 14 amino acids. CDR3 loop: CASSLGGSGGSQYF. The CDR3 nucleotides are TGTGCCAGCAGCTTGGGGGGTAGCGGGGGTTCCCAGTACTTC. Filled out from reference TRBV5-4 and TRBJ2-5, the complete variable domain reads ETGVTQSPTHLIKTRGQQVTLRCSSQSGHNTVSWYQQALGQGPQFIFQYYREEENGRGNFPPRFSGLQFPNYSSELNVNALELDDSALYLCASSLGGSGGSQYFGPGTRLLVL.

The CDR3 here is CASSLTWTAASGPLHF. The CDR3 DNA follows: TGTGCCAGCAGTCTAACTTGGACAGCAGCCTCGGGACCCCTCCACTTT. The chain combines TRBV28 with TRBJ1-6, with D maybe TRBD1 (6 bases). Germline loops: CDR1 MDHEN, CDR2 SYDVKM. V lost 5 bases to trimming and J lost 12 bases, with 23 bases between them. The CDR3 covers 16 residues.

The genes are TRBV5-8 and TRBJ1-1; 10 positions agree with TRBD1. CDR3 length equals 14 residues. Germline V gives CDR1 SGHTS, CDR2 YDEGEE. With V trimmed by 5 bases and J by 3 bases, 4 bases remained unmatched. This chain's CDR3 is CASSRDRGYTEAFF. The DNA of the CDR3 is TGTGCCAGCAGTCGGGACAGGGGCTACACTGAAGCTTTCTTT. Drawing the rest from reference TRBV5-8 and TRBJ1-1, the complete variable domain is EAGVTQSPTHLIKTRGQQATLRCSPISGHTSVYWYQQALGLGLQFLLWYDEGEERNRGNFPPRFSGRQFPNYSSELNVNALELEDSALYLCASSRDRGYTEAFFGQGTRLTVV.

This clone was observed a few times. The genes are TRBV29-1 and TRBJ1-2; 7 positions agree with TRBD1. The germline V gene encodes CDR1 SQVTM and CDR2 ANQGSEA. After removal of 4 bases from V and 6 bases from J, the junction contained 5 bases not matched to a gene. CDR3 size: 12 residues. The CDR3 loop reads CSVGSGTDGYTF. CDR3 bases: TGCAGCGTTGGGTCTGGGACAGATGGCTACACCTTC.

The chain links TRBV19 to TRBJ1-2; 9 nucleotides align to TRBD1. The CDR3 is made up of 15 amino acids. Germline V gene sequence: CDR1 LNHDA, CDR2 SQIVND (reference sequence). J lost 4 bases, V lost 3 bases, and 6 bases had no gene match. CDR3 amino acids: CASSILRGQGYGYTF. Written as DNA, the CDR3 is TGTGCCAGTAGTATTCTTCGGGGACAGGGCTATGGCTACACCTTC.

The V gene is TRBV5-1, the J gene TRBJ2-6, with D hard to call. The CDR3 extends over 15 amino acids. The germline V gene encodes CDR1 SGHRS and CDR2 YFSETQ. Deletions cut 4 bases from V and 0 bases from J, with 8 bases between. The DNA of the CDR3 is TGCGCCAGCAGCCACTCTAACTCTGGGGCCAACGTCCTGACTTTC. This gives the protein CASSHSNSGANVLTF.

The rearrangement links TRBV15 to TRBJ1-2; D is perhaps TRBD1 (5 bases). Trimming took off 0 bases at V and 5 bases at J, with 10 bases between the two ends. The CDR3 consists of 14 residues. Per germline, CDR1 LNHNV and CDR2 YYDKDF (reference sequence). The CDR3 loop is CATSRDDSLYGYTF. The CDR3 bases are TGTGCCACCAGCAGAGATGACAGCCTTTATGGCTACACCTTC. Filled out from reference TRBV15 and TRBJ1-2, the complete variable domain reads DAMVIQNPRYQVTQFGKPVTLSCSQTLNHNVMYWYQQKSSQAPKLLFHYYDKDFNNEADTPDNFQSRRPNTSFCFLDIRSPGLGDTAMYLCATSRDDSLYGYTFGSGTRLTVV.

The chain has TRBV5-1 and TRBJ2-3; D possibly corresponds to TRBD2 (5 bases). The germline gives CDR1 SGHRS, CDR2 YFSETQ. The CDR3 has 15 residues. V was clipped by 0 bases and J by 4 bases, with 12 bases between them. The CDR3 region is CASSLVGVAPDTQYF. In DNA form, the CDR3 reads TGCGCCAGCAGCTTGGTCGGGGTGGCCCCAGATACGCAGTATTTT.

The chain combines TRBV13 with TRBJ2-2; 10 bases are a match to TRBD2. After removal of 6 bases from V and 5 bases from J, the junction contained 9 bases not matched to a gene. CDR1 PRHDT and CDR2 FYEKMQ come from the germline V gene (reference sequence). The CDR3 spans 16 residues. This chain's CDR3 is CASRIIAGGRTGELFF. The CDR3 DNA reads TGTGCCAGCAGGATTATAGCGGGGGGCAGGACCGGGGAGCTGTTTTTT.

The V gene is TRBV5-1, the J gene TRBJ2-1; possible D gene TRBD2, 6 bases. The V gene's germline CDR1 is SGHRS and CDR2 YFSETQ. V was cut by 4 bases and J by 5 bases, with 19 bases left in between. The CDR3 has 16 amino acids. Written as DNA, the CDR3 is TGCGCCAGCAGCACCGCGGGACTCCATATAGACAATGAGCAGTTCTTC. Amino acids: CASSTAGLHIDNEQFF. Full variable domain (rest looked up from reference TRBV5-1 and TRBJ2-1): KAGVTQTPRYLIKTRGQQVTLSCSPISGHRSVSWYQQTPGQGLQFLFEYFSETQRNKGNFPGRFSGRQFSNSRSEMNVSTLELGDSALYLCASSTAGLHIDNEQFFGPGTRLTVL.

The chain combines TRBV29-1 with TRBJ2-2; TRBD2 matches at 7 bases. V was clipped by 7 bases and J by 7 bases; unmatched bases: 12. The CDR3 is 14 amino acids. Germline V gene data show CDR1 as SQVTM and CDR2 as ANQGSEA. The chain's CDR3 is CSGGGGFGSGELFF. CDR3 nucleotide sequence: TGCAGCGGCGGGGGAGGTTTTGGGAGCGGGGAGCTGTTTTTT.

The V and J genes are TRBV28 and TRBJ1-1; D is undetermined. Looked up from germline, CDR1 is MDHEN and CDR2 is SYDVKM. CDR3 size: 14 residues. V was clipped by 2 bases and J by 1 base, with 8 bases between them. In nucleotides, the CDR3 is TGTGCCAGCAGTTTAGAGGCGGGGAACACTGAAGCTTTCTTT. This encodes CASSLEAGNTEAFF. Using reference TRBV28 and TRBJ1-1 for the parts outside the CDR3, the full variable domain is DVKVTQSSRYLVKRTGEKVFLECVQDMDHENMFWYRQDPGLGLRLIYFSYDVKMKEKGDIPEGYSVSREKKERFSLILESASTNQTSMYLCASSLEAGNTEAFFGQGTRLTVV.

This clone was recorded only once. The V and J genes are TRBV5-1 and TRBJ2-2; D may be TRBD2 (6 bases). The CDR3 runs to 15 residues. V was trimmed by 4 bases and J by 6 bases, leaving 16 bases between them. CDR1 is SGHRS, CDR2 YFSETQ, per germline. The CDR3 region has the DNA TGCGCCAGCAGCCCGGGGAGGAGAGTGGCCGGGGAGCTGTTTTTT. It translates to CASSPGRRVAGELFF.

The rearrangement links TRBV7-8 to TRBJ2-3; TRBD2 matches 8 bases. Germline CDR1 reads SGHVS; CDR2 reads FQNEAQ. The CDR3 consists of 16 residues. V lost 5 bases to trimming and J lost 0 bases; unmatched junction nucleotides: 7. In nucleotides, the CDR3 is TGTGCCAGCAGCCCTCGCGGGGGGCCTAGCACAGATACGCAGTATTTT. Translated: CASSPRGGPSTDTQYF.

V and J are TRBV11-2 and TRBJ1-1; D gene uncertain. This CDR3 region has 12 residues. Per the germline V gene, CDR1 is SGHAT and CDR2 is FQNNGV. Trimming removed 7 bases from V and 4 bases from J, with 10 bases in between. For the CDR3, the DNA is TGTGCCAGCACCCGCGCAAGCACTGAAGCTTTCTTT. It translates to CASTRASTEAFF.

The chain links TRBV4-2 to TRBJ1-3; 9 bases map to TRBD1. Looked up from germline, CDR1 is LGHNA and CDR2 is YNFKEQ. Losses at the gene ends were 2 bases for V and 7 bases for J; bases not matched to a gene: 12. The CDR3 sequence is 17 residues long. The CDR3 protein is CASSQNSRTGAGNTIYF. The CDR3 DNA follows: TGTGCCAGCAGCCAAAATTCTAGGACAGGGGCCGGTAACACCATATATTTT.

This CDR3 is CASSLGPRRGTKPAFF. The DNA of the CDR3 is TGTGCCAGCAGCTTAGGCCCCCGTAGGGGAACTAAGCCGGCTTTCTTT. V usage is TRBV7-9 and J usage is TRBJ1-1, with D possibly matching TRBD1 (5 bases). Germline CDR1 reads SEHNR; CDR2 reads FQNEAQ (reference sequence). The CDR3 extends over 16 amino acids. Between the trimmed V and J ends, which lost 1 base and 11 bases, there was a span of 23 bases.

This sequence joins TRBV3-1 (or the pseudogene TRBV3-2) and TRBJ1-1; 11 bases align to TRBD1. CDR3 length: 15 residues. V trimming: 7 bases; J trimming: 5 bases; junction bases outside the gene matches: 9. The germline CDR1 and CDR2 sequences are LGHDT and YNNKEL (reference sequence). In nucleotides, the CDR3 is TGTGCCAGCACCCGGGACAGGGGGATTCAGACTGAAGCTTTCTTT. It yields the protein CASTRDRGIQTEAFF.

The chain uses TRBV15 and TRBJ1-2; D possibly corresponds to TRBD1 (6 bases). V was clipped by 0 bases and J by 10 bases, with 18 bases between them. This CDR3 is 15 amino acids long. CDR1 is LNHNV and CDR2 is YYDKDF in the germline V gene (reference sequence). The CDR3 nucleotides read TGTGCCACCAGCAGAGATCTAGGGGCCAGGGGAGACTACACCTTC. This translates into CATSRDLGARGDYTF.

This sequence joins TRBV7-8 and TRBJ1-2; the match to TRBD1 covers 8 bases. Losses at the gene ends were 1 base for V and 8 bases for J; bases not matched to a gene: 9. Looked up from germline, CDR1 is SGHVS and CDR2 is FQNEAQ. This CDR3 is built from 15 residues. This chain's CDR3 is CASSLGASGGEGYTF. The CDR3 nucleotides read TGTGCCAGCAGCTTAGGGGCCTCAGGGGGCGAAGGCTACACCTTC.

The chain links TRBV6-5 to TRBJ1-2; 8 positions match TRBD1. The germline V gene has CDR1 MNHEY and CDR2 SVGAGI. With 6 bases clipped from V and 5 bases from J, the junction kept 11 bases outside the gene matches. The CDR3 covers 15 residues. The CDR3 DNA sequence: TGTGCCAGCAGCCCAGGGGGCTGGACGTCTTATGGCTACACCTTC. Protein product: CASSPGGWTSYGYTF.

The chain's CDR3 is CASSLRQLETQYF. As DNA, the CDR3 is TGTGCCAGCAGCTTACGACAGTTGGAGACCCAGTACTTC. V is TRBV5-4 and J is TRBJ2-5, with D possibly being TRBD1 (5 bases). Germline loops: CDR1 SGHNT, CDR2 YYREEE (reference sequence). V was pared by 2 bases and J by 5 bases, with 10 bases between. This CDR3 region has 13 residues.

The chain recombines TRBV10-3 with TRBJ1-6; 10 nucleotides align to TRBD1. Germline V gene lookup returns CDR1 ENHRY and CDR2 SYGVKD. V shed 10 bases, J shed 8 bases, and the junction held 8 bases outside the gene matches. The CDR3 is 14 amino acids. The CDR3 is CATNRQGADSPLHF. CDR3 nucleotide sequence: TGTGCCACGAATCGACAGGGGGCCGATTCACCCCTCCACTTT.

The V and J genes are TRBV20-1 and TRBJ2-7; no firm D call. This CDR3 contains 13 residues. With 3 bases removed from V and 7 bases from J, the gap between germline ends came to 16 bases. CDR1 and CDR2 (germline): DFQATT, SNEGSKA (reference sequence). CDR3 residues: CSASIPYSKEQYF. CDR3 sequence (DNA): TGCAGTGCTAGTATTCCCTACTCTAAAGAGCAGTACTTC.